Described below is a single T cell receptor beta chain sequence and its context. This specimen comes from a study of T cells expressing NK-cell markers. Germline CDR1 is LNHDA and CDR2 is SQIVND (reference sequence). This CDR3 is 13 amino acids long. Reanalyzing the 5' RACE reads, TCRdb keeps one entry per CDR3 protein, without DNA. Here the sample table reports approximately 440,000 distinct CDR3 sequences. The sample taken for sequencing was blood T cells: a sorted CD56 or NKG2C T cell subset, CD4+ or CD8+ T cells, or bulk PBMC T cells (not recorded which). The clonotype was recovered from a woman in her 50s in good health. V usage is TRBV19 and J usage is TRBJ2-3; absent DNA, TCRdb's TRBD2 call cannot be checked. The chain's CDR3 is CASSGGSTDTQYF.